Listed below are T cell receptor beta chains from one sample, sequenced in a study of breast tumors, draining lymph nodes, adjacent tissues. TCRdb reanalysed the multiplex PCR reads using MiXCR and keeps one entry per CDR3 protein. The repertoire holds approximately 100,000 distinct CDR3 sequences, with around 20% as singletons. The sequencing sample was made of axillary lymph node tissue. These receptors were taken from a female donor with breast cancer. Some clones in this sample may be carry-over from other donors' samples. Each CDR3 is given with its conserved first and last residue. D genes are given only for firm matches. Some rows mark clone size as missing; the rest say once, few, many or name a class of expanded clone.

few TRBJ1-2 . TRBV5-1 TGCGCCAGCAGCTTTAGCCCCCGGACAGAGGAAGGCTACACCTTC CASSFSPRTEEGYTF
many TRBJ2-1 . TRBV30 TGTGCCTGGAGACCCCTCTACAATGAGCAGTTCTTC CAWRPLYNEQFF
many TRBJ2-1 TRBD2 TRBV7-3 TGTGCCAGCAGCTTATTAGTGCAAAGGCGGGAGGCCGAGCAGTTCTTC CASSLLVQRREAEQFF
many TRBJ2-7 TRBD2 TRBV2 TGTGCCAGCAGTGACGGGGGGGACTCCTACGAGCAGTACTTC CASSDGGDSYEQYF
many TRBJ2-2 TRBD2 TRBV19 TGTGCCAGTAGTATTGGGACTAGAATAATCGGGGAGCTGTTTTTT CASSIGTRIIGELFF
. TRBJ2-7 . TRBV10-2 TGCGCCAGCAGTAAAGGCGCAGACAGCTACGAGCAGTACTTC CASSKGADSYEQYF
many TRBJ1-4 TRBD1 TRBV4-2 TGTGCCAGCAGCCAGGACAGGTCTGCAACTAATGAAAAACTGTTTTTT CASSQDRSATNEKLFF
. TRBJ1-1 . TRBV7-9 TGTGCCAGCGGTTTAGCCGGACCAATACTGAACACTGAAGCTTTCTTT CASGLAGPILNTEAFF
few TRBJ2-1 TRBD2 TRBV28 TGTGCCAGCAGTTCCGTGAACGGGAGGGAGCAGTTCTTC CASSSVNGREQFF
. TRBJ1-1 . TRBV5-1 TGCGCCAGCAGCTTGGCAACCTACAACACTGAAGCTTTCTTT CASSLATYNTEAFF
many TRBJ2-2 . TRBV2 TGTGCCAGCAGTGAATCCCCCCCCGGGGAGCTGTTTTTT CASSESPPGELFF
once TRBJ2-2 . TRBV30 TGTGCCTGGAGTACCCCATACACGGGACAGAACACCGGGGAGCTGTTTTTT CAWSTPYTGQNTGELFF
many TRBJ1-2 TRBD1 TRBV6-1 TGTGCCAGCACTACAGGAGGGGGCCTCTATGGCTACACCTTC CASTTGGGLYGYTF
many TRBJ2-5 . TRBV4-1 TGCGCCAGCAGCCAAGGAGACGGACAAGAGACCCAGTACTTC CASSQGDGQETQYF
. TRBJ1-1 . TRBV12-3/TRBV12-4 TGTGCCAGCAGTTCGCCGGGACACCAAGCCACTGAAGCTTTCTTT CASSSPGHQATEAFF
many TRBJ2-2 . TRBV19 TGTGCCAGTAGTAAGGGGGGGGGCACCTCCACCGGGGAGCTGTTTTTT CASSKGGGTSTGELFF
many TRBJ2-1 . TRBV5-4 TGTGCCAGCAGCTTGGAACTAACGGAGCAGTTCTTC CASSLELTEQFF
. TRBJ2-1 TRBD1 TRBV13 TGTGCCAGCAGCTTTGACAGGGGCTGGATTTGGAATGAGCAGTTCTTC CASSFDRGWIWNEQFF
. TRBJ2-7 . TRBV13 TGTGCCAGCAGCTTAGGCCATCAGGAACAGGGCTACTCCTACGAGCAGTACTTC CASSLGHQEQGYSYEQYF
many TRBJ1-5 . TRBV4-1 TGCGCCAGCAGCCAAGTAAGTCTAAGCAATCAGCCCCAGCATTTT CASSQVSLSNQPQHF
few TRBJ2-3 . TRBV6-5 TGTGCCAGCAGAGACGGAATCACAGATACGCAGTATTTT CASRDGITDTQYF
. TRBJ2-7 . TRBV7-9 TGTGCCAGCAGCGGAAAGGAGCAGTACTTC CASSGKEQYF
. TRBJ1-4 . TRBV6-2/TRBV6-3 TGTGCCAGCGGCACCGGACGATCGAATGAAAAACTGTTTTTT CASGTGRSNEKLFF
many TRBJ2-7 . TRBV7-8 TGTGCCAGCAGCTTAATGGGACCACCGTCCTACGAGCAGTACTTC CASSLMGPPSYEQYF
many TRBJ1-3 TRBD1 TRBV5-1 TGCGCCAGCAGCTCCGGGACAGGTAGCAACACCATATATTTT CASSSGTGSNTIYF
many TRBJ1-5 . TRBV6-2/TRBV6-3 TGTGCCAGCAGTTACCCCCCCCGGTTGCCCCAGCATTTT CASSYPPRLPQHF
few TRBJ1-5 . TRBV28 TGTGCCAGCACCTACGGGCGGTCGAGCAATCAGCCCCAGCATTTT CASTYGRSSNQPQHF
. TRBJ2-1 TRBD1 TRBV9 TGTGCCAGCAGCCCGAGGACAGGGGATTTGGGGCAGTTCTTC CASSPRTGDLGQFF
. TRBJ2-3 TRBD2 TRBV6-5 TGTGCCAGCAGAGAGGAGCGGGGGGCCACAGATACGCAGTATTTT CASREERGATDTQYF
. TRBJ2-1 TRBD2 TRBV2 TGTGCCAGCAGTGAAACGGAGACTAGCGGGAGTTTAAATGAGCAGTTCTTC CASSETETSGSLNEQFF
. TRBJ2-7 . TRBV11-2 TGTGCCGGCAGCTTGGTGTCGTACGAGCAGTACTTC CAGSLVSYEQYF
few TRBJ1-1 . TRBV3-1 TGTGCCAGCAACCCGGGGACCAACTTGAACACTGAAGCTTTCTTT CASNPGTNLNTEAFF
many TRBJ1-2 . TRBV30 TGTGCCTGGAGCCCTCAGGGTGGCTATGGCTACACCTTC CAWSPQGGYGYTF
many TRBJ2-5 . TRBV15 TGTGCCACCAGCAGAGGAGGGGCTGGAGAGACCCAGTACTTC CATSRGGAGETQYF
many TRBJ2-5 . TRBV4-2 TGTGCCAGCAGCCAAGTCTATGGAACGGGCTACCGAGAGACCCAGTACTTC CASSQVYGTGYRETQYF
many TRBJ2-7 . TRBV7-3 TGTGCCAGCAGCTTATCAGGGACTTTCAACGAGCAGTACTTC CASSLSGTFNEQYF
few TRBJ2-3 TRBD2 TRBV20-1 TGCAGTGCTAGAGCTTGGACTAGCGGGGGGGCCTCAGATACGCAGTATTTT CSARAWTSGGASDTQYF
many TRBJ2-5 TRBD1 TRBV7-2 TGTGCCAGCACCTTGACCAACCTGCCGGGACAGGGTCTGGGGACCCAGTACTTC CASTLTNLPGQGLGTQYF
many TRBJ1-2 . TRBV5-1 TGCGCCAGCAGCTCAGGGATGCGCGGTGGCTACACCTTC CASSSGMRGGYTF
. TRBJ1-1 . TRBV4-1 TGCGCCAGCAGCCCCCGGGATAACACTGAAGCTTTCTTT CASSPRDNTEAFF
many TRBJ2-7 TRBD2 TRBV4-1 TGCGCCAGCAGCCCTGATCCGGCTAGCGGGGGGAAAGAGCAGTACTTC CASSPDPASGGKEQYF
many TRBJ1-2 . TRBV7-9 TGTGCCAGCAGCTTATATGAGGGTAAACCGGGCTACACCTTC CASSLYEGKPGYTF
many TRBJ2-1 . TRBV3-1 TGTGCCAGCAGCCAGGGGTTACGGGGCAATGAGCAGTTCTTC CASSQGLRGNEQFF
many TRBJ1-2 . TRBV5-8 TGTGCCAGCAGCTTGTGGTCAGACCCGATGCGGGGCTACACCTTC CASSLWSDPMRGYTF
many TRBJ2-1 . TRBV5-1 TGCGCCAGCAGCTTCGGGATCGGGGCTGAGCAGTTCTTC CASSFGIGAEQFF
many TRBJ2-7 TRBD1 TRBV3-1 TGTGCCAGCAGCCGGACCGGGACAGGGCTTCGGGAGCAGTACTTC CASSRTGTGLREQYF
many TRBJ1-3 TRBD1 TRBV19 TGTGCCAGTACACTCGGCAGGGGGCCTGGAAACACCATATATTTT CASTLGRGPGNTIYF
many TRBJ2-5 . TRBV7-9 TGTGCCAGCAGCTTAGTGCTAGGGTACCAAGAGACCCAGTACTTC CASSLVLGYQETQYF
. TRBJ2-1 . TRBV3-1 TGTGCCATCAGCCAAGTCAGGGACAATGAGCAGTTCTTC CAISQVRDNEQFF
. TRBJ2-3 TRBD2 TRBV3-1 TGTGCCAGCAGCCTCCGACTAGCGGGGGGGCATCTAGCAGATACGCAGTATTTT CASSLRLAGGHLADTQYF
. TRBJ2-7 TRBD2 TRBV4-1 TGCGCCAGCAGCCGTTCGGGGTTGGCGGGGGGCGCCAACGAGCAGTACTTC CASSRSGLAGGANEQYF
few TRBJ2-3 TRBD1 TRBV6-1 TGTGCCAGCGGGACAGAACGCACAGATACGCAGTATTTT CASGTERTDTQYF
. TRBJ1-2 . TRBV7-2 TGTGCCAGCAGCTTAGGAGCGGAGGGTTACTATGGCTACACCTTC CASSLGAEGYYGYTF
many TRBJ2-1 . TRBV4-1 TGCGCCAGCAGCCAAGAAGGGGGTGAGCAGTTCTTC CASSQEGGEQFF
many TRBJ2-7 TRBD1 TRBV13 TGTGCCAGCAGCGATACCGGGACAGCCAGCTACGAGCAGTACTTC CASSDTGTASYEQYF
many TRBJ1-3 . TRBV7-9 TGTGCCAGCAGCTTAGCAGGGGCAGGGAGTTCTGGAAACACCATATATTTT CASSLAGAGSSGNTIYF
many TRBJ1-4 TRBD1 TRBV2 TGTGCCAGCAGTGAGGGCAGGGGGCTAAATGAAAAACTGTTTTTT CASSEGRGLNEKLFF